This record covers a single T cell receptor (beta chain). What this receptor recognizes is not known. No much larger clone is present one base from it, and per-base qualities are unavailable. Participants in the prospective study were enrolled through a virtual design, were aged roughly 18 to 95 years, and lived in 20 to 30 United States geographic areas. Cohort assignment in the prospective study relied on participant-reported clinical history from a screening survey and a study questionnaire. In the prospective study, mobile phlebotomists collected whole blood, serum and a nasopharyngeal or oropharyngeal swab from each participant. Additional blood draws and questionnaires over an approximately two-month period could optionally be provided by prospective study participants. Blood samples from the prospective study were shipped frozen or at room temperature prior to DNA extraction. The immunoSEQ Assay, a bias-controlled multiplex PCR, was used to amplify TCRbeta CDR3 regions from genomic DNA. As for the original processing: Within the assay, amplification of reference gene primers was used to estimate how many nucleated cells each sample contained. To quantify the absolute abundance of each unique TCRbeta CDR3 rearrangement, sequence reads were collapsed and filtered. Productive Simpson clonality was computed per sample as the square root of Simpson's diversity index over productive rearrangements. What TCRdb holds here is the immuneACCESS table cut down to in-frame rearrangements. Part of the clones is not present; checked against another copy, under half of the missing clones reflect an unresolved V gene, and the others are unexplained. The DNA was the basis for D and trimming; V, J and clone size are from that table. For this sample there are hundreds of thousands of clones; roughly 80% appear just once. The top ten clones comprise roughly 4% of the sample.

This sample was taken from a study of blood T cell repertoires in COVID-19 (TCRdb year 2020). Regarding the study in general: Collaborator samples came from the United States, Italy and Spain and covered acute and convalescent phases of COVID-19. The material from the prospective study consisted of cDNA or gDNA derived from T cells, B-cell-depleted T cells, or PBMCs. Deeply sampled blood TCRbeta repertoires from subjects exposed to, actively infected with, or recovered from COVID-19 were included in the dataset. The repertoires were released in a freely available public database meant as a resource for research on the immune response to SARS-CoV-2. Samples came from the ongoing ImmuneRACE study (first 160 participants) plus 1,254 subjects from 6 global collaborators. A de-identified subject ID, COVID-19 status, age in years and sex were almost always included in the sample metadata. Where HLA class I and class II types were available, the types were taken from metadata supplied by the sample provider, not from assay-based typing. The paper's findings and limits, for the study overall: The quantity of clinical and demographic metadata differed by source and by participant and was supplied without curation.

Ends trimmed: V by 7 bases, J by 7 bases; bases unmatched to a gene: 7. The CDR3 starts with the cysteine, ends with the phenylalanine, and has 13 residues. Here the CDR3 DNA is all that survives: 39 bases in frame from base 1. Taken from the germline V gene, the CDR1 and CDR2 loops are MDHEN and SYDVKM. Sequenced material: PBMCs or T cells enriched from blood (not recorded which). The V gene is TRBV28 and the J gene is TRBJ2-5, and 9 junctional nucleotides match TRBD1. This TCR was recovered from a man younger than 40 with acute COVID-19. The CDR3: CASTKTGGGTQYF. The nucleotide sequence is TGTGCCAGCACCAAGACAGGGGGTGGGACCCAGTACTTC. The CDR3, completed at both ends by the reference TRBV28 and TRBJ2-5 genes, gives the full variable domain DVKVTQSSRYLVKRTGEKVFLECVQDMDHENMFWYRQDPGLGLRLIYFSYDVKMKEKGDIPEGYSVSREKKERFSLILESASTNQTSMYLCASTKTGGGTQYFGPGTRLLVL.